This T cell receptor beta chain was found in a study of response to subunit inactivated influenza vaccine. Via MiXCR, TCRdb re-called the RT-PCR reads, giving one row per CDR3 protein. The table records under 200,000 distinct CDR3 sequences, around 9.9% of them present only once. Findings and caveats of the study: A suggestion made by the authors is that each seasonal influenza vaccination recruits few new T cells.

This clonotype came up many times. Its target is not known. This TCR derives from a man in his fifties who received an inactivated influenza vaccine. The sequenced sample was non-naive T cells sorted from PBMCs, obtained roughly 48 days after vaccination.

In DNA form, the CDR3 reads TGCAGTGCTAGTTTTGGCCCAACTAATGAAAAACTGTTTTTT. Translated: CSASFGPTNEKLFF. The rearrangement links TRBV20-1 to TRBJ1-4; D remains ambiguous. Trimming cost V 3 bases and J 0 bases, with 8 bases left between them. Looked up from germline, CDR1 is DFQATT and CDR2 is SNEGSKA (reference sequence). This CDR3 region has 14 residues.